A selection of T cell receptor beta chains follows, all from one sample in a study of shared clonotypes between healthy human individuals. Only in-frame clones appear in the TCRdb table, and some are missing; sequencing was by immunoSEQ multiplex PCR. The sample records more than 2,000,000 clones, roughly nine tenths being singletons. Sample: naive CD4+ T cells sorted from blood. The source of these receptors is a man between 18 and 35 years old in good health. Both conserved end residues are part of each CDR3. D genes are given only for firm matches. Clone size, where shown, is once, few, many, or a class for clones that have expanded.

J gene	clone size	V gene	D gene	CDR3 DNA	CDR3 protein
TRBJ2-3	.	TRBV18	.	TGTGCCAGCTCACCATTCGGGACAACTAGCACAGATACGCAGTATTTT	CASSPFGTTSTDTQYF
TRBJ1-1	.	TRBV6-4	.	TGTGCCAGCAGTGCAGAGAGGAACACTGAAGCTTTCTTT	CASSAERNTEAFF
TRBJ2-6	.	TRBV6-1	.	TGTGCCAGCAGTGCCATACAGGGAAGGAGTGGGGCCAACGTCCTGACTTTC	CASSAIQGRSGANVLTF
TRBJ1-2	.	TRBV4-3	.	TGCGCCAGCAGCCAAGTACCGATACACAACCCACTAAGGAGCTATGGCTACACCTTC	CASSQVPIHNPLRSYGYTF
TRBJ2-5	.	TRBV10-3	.	TGTGCCATCAGCCGGGGGCACAGGGACCAAGAGACCCGGTACTTC	CAISRGHRDQETRYF
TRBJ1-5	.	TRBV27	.	TGTGCCAGCACTATCGAGGTAGGACCCGACCAGCCCCAGCATTTT	CASTIEVGPDQPQHF
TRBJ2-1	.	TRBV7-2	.	TGTGCCAGCAGCTTAGCTACTCAGGTCAATGAGCAGTTCTTC	CASSLATQVNEQFF
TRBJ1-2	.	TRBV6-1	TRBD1	TGTGCCAGCAGTGAAGCCGCTTTCACAGGGGGAGGCTACACCTTC	CASSEAAFTGGGYTF
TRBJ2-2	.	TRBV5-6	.	TGTGCCAGCAGCTACACCGGGACTGCTCGCACCGGGGAGCTGTTTTTT	CASSYTGTARTGELFF
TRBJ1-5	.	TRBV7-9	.	TGTGCCAGCAGCTTAGACCTCGGAGCCCAGCATTTT	CASSLDLGAQHF
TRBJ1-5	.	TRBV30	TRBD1	TGTGCCTGGAGGGACAGGGGCCCTAATCAGCCCCAGCATTTT	CAWRDRGPNQPQHF
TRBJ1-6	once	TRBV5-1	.	TGCGCCAGCAGCTTGGTCTCCGGGGGAGCTGGGTATAATTCACCCCTCCACTTT	CASSLVSGGAGYNSPLHF
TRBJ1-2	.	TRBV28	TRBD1	TGTGCCAGCAGTCAACCGGGACAGGGGGATGGCTACACCTTC	CASSQPGQGDGYTF
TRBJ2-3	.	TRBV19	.	TGTGCCAGTGGGACCCTGAGTGCAGATACGCAGTATTTT	CASGTLSADTQYF
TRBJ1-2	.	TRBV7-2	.	TGTGCCAGCAGCTTAAATGGGCTGACTAACTATGGCTACACCTTC	CASSLNGLTNYGYTF
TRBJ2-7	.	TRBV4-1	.	TGCGCCAGCCGGGCGGCGGGGCGGCGCTACGAGCAGTACTTC	CASRAAGRRYEQYF
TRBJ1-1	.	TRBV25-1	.	TGTGCCAGCAGTGCTCGGGGGAACACTGAAGCTTTCTTT	CASSARGNTEAFF
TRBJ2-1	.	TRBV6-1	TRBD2	TGTGCCAGCAGTGAAAGTGCTTGGACTAGCGGACACAATGAGCAGTTCTTC	CASSESAWTSGHNEQFF
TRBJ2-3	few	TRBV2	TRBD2	TGTGCCAGCAGTGGGGGCGGGGGAGCAGATACGCAGTATTTT	CASSGGGGADTQYF
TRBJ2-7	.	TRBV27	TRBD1	TGTGCCAGCAGCCGACAGGGGAACTACGAGCAGTACTTC	CASSRQGNYEQYF
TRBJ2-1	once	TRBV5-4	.	TGTGCCAGCGGCTGGGGATCGGAGCCCTACAATGAGCAGTTCTTC	CASGWGSEPYNEQFF
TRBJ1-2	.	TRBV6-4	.	TGTGCCAGCATAACGGCCGGCGGAGGTTATGGCTACACCTTC	CASITAGGGYGYTF
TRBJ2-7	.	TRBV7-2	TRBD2	TGTGCCAGCAGCTTAGCGGGGGGGAGCTACGAGCAGTACTTC	CASSLAGGSYEQYF